This TCR beta chain was identified in a study of blood T cell repertoires in COVID-19. Measured with immunoSEQ multiplex PCR; TCRdb has only the in-frame clones, and not every one. The data show around 280,000 clones, with approximately 86% seen just once and over 2% held by the top ten. V was cut by 3 bases and J by 10 bases, with 10 bases left in between. This CDR3 spans 12 amino acids. The germline CDR1 and CDR2 sequences are SGHNT and YENEEA. Sequenced: peripheral blood. The chain couples TRBV11-3 to TRBJ2-1, with D possibly being TRBD2 (7 bases). This TCR was sampled from a woman in her 30s who had recovered from COVID-19. The CDR3 bases are TGTGCCAGCAGCTTGGGGAGGGGGGAGCAGTTCTTC. Its protein product is CASSLGRGEQFF.